Reported below is one T cell receptor beta chain. This clonotype was detected only a few times. What this receptor recognizes is not known. Its ends do not fully match the called genes, so a read error is possible. Inclusive of the bounding cysteine and phenylalanine, the CDR3 is 19 residues long. The entry retains the CDR3 DNA only, 57 bases that are in frame from base 1. The germline V gene encodes CDR1 LNHDA and CDR2 SQIVND (reference sequence). This sample is part of a study of T cells in Graves' hyperthyroidism and ophthalmopathy (dated by TCRdb to 2018 to 2020). For the wider study: Peripheral blood samples were taken at the time of initial diagnosis, prior to any treatment. TCR V-J signatures able to tell the groups apart were searched for in a discovery cohort of 100 patients, of whom more than 40 had Graves' ophthalmopathy and more than 55 had stable Graves' hyperthyroidism. Prospective prediction of ophthalmopathy was tested in an independent validation cohort of approximately 19 hyperthyroidism patients and 17 patients who later progressed to ophthalmopathy. The 100 or so discovery patients were randomly divided into training and test sets at a 7:3 ratio. Thyroid tissue and blood T-cell repertoires from roughly six Graves' hyperthyroidism patients were also compared in the study. After blood sampling, hyperthyroidism patients were treated with methimazole at a starting dose of 30 mg daily, and ophthalmopathy patients were treated with high-dose intravenous methylprednisolone. The paper reports TCR Vbeta CDR3 sequencing of over 120 peripheral blood samples: approximately 41 ophthalmopathy, over 70 hyperthyroidism and about 17 progressor patients.

The TCR beta CDR3 regions were amplified from the RNA transcripts. The first round of RT-PCR for the TCR CDR3 was performed with the HTBI primer set and the Qiagen OneStep RT-PCR kit. The libraries were constructed in a second round of multiplex PCR and then size-selected and purified. Paired-end sequencing of the libraries was performed with 100 bp reads on an Illumina HiSeq2000. In the source study's methods: SOAPnuke was used to process the raw data, removing reads that contained adapters or uncalled bases, had a mean Phred below 15, or lacked an exact match to the constant primer or identifier. High-quality paired reads were merged with COPE v1.2.5, and unique nucleotide sequences were defined as clonotypes. Clonotypes were aligned to IMGT TRBV, TRBD and TRBJ reference segments using MiTCR v1.1. Only V-J combinations with frequency above 0.0001, covering roughly 99% of repertoires, were analysed. The TCS score was defined as the ratio of F50 (clonal expansion) to E x V (chaos), calculated using BLOSUM62-based TCRdist between CDR3 peptides within each V-J. Welch's t-statistics and random forest reduced just over 500 V-J features to fewer than 15, which were used in a naive Bayes classifier (R e1071). The public reads were reanalyzed by TCRdb: fastp trimming at Q25, MiXCR alignment, in-frame beta chains only. Entries that share a CDR3 protein sequence are merged under the most common genes and DNA. TCRdb, not the original authors, processed these V and J calls. Across this sample there are about 690,000 distinct CDR3 sequences, with 15% to 20% seen only once. Jointly, the top ten make up 15% to 18% of the sample.

Overall study results and their limits: Most expanded thyroid clonotypes (frequency above 0.001) were also found in blood, which suggests that blood repertoires may mirror thyroid immune responses. During validation, the model predicted progression to ophthalmopathy a median of around 7 months ahead of onset, with almost 71% sensitivity and around 72% specificity. In cross-validation, a model built on a 13 V-J signature told ophthalmopathy apart from stable hyperthyroidism with under 90% sensitivity and about 81% specificity, and in testing the same model reached 80%/75%. Sample size was not statistically predetermined, and blinding of investigators to group allocation was not performed.

Stable Graves' hyperthyroidism was defined as no progression to ophthalmopathy during 18 months of follow-up. Hyperthyroidism patients were newly diagnosed, had a disease duration of under 2 months, and were aged 18 to 65 years. Exclusion was applied to patients with uncontrolled infections, other autoimmune diseases, pregnancy or lactation. Diagnoses were based on clinical symptoms, serum thyroxine and TRAb, thyroid ultrasound and orbital computed tomography. Ficoll-Paque density gradient centrifugation was used to isolate PBMCs from approximately 10 ml of fresh peripheral blood. Total RNA was extracted using Trizol reagent, and RNA quality was assessed on an Agilent 2100 Bioanalyzer.

Material: blood. The receptor was isolated from a man over 45 with Graves' hyperthyroidism. The sequence is built from TRBV19 and TRBJ1-5; TRBD1 could be the D gene, as 6 bases match. The CDR3 loop reads CASSLDDRDTLYSNQPQHF. The base sequence is TGTGCCAGTAGTCTAGATGACCGGGACACTCTTTATAGCAATCAGCCCCAGCATTTT.